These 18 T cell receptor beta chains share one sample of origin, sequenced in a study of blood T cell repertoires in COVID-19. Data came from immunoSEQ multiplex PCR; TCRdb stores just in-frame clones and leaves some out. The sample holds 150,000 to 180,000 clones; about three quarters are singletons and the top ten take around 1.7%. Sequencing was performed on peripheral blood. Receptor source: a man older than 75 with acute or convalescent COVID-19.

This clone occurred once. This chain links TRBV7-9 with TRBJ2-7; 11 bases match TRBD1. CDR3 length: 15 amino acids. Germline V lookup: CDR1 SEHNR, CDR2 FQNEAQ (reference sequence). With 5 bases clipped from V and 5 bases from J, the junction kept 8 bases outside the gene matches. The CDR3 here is CASSPGQGAIDEQYV. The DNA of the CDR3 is TGTGCCAGCAGCCCAGGACAGGGGGCGATCGACGAGCAGTACGTC.

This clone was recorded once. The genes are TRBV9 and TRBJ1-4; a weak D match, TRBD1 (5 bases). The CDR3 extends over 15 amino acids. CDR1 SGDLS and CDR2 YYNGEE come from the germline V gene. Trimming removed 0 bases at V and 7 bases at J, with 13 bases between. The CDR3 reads CASSVADGGIEKLFF. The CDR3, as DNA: TGTGCCAGCAGCGTAGCCGACGGGGGTATTGAAAAACTGTTTTTT.

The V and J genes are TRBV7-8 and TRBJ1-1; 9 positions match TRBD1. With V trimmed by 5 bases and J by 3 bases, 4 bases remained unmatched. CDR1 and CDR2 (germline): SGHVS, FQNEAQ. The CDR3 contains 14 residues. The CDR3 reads CASSLRDRDTEAFF. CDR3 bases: TGTGCCAGCAGCCTCCGGGACAGGGACACTGAAGCTTTCTTT.

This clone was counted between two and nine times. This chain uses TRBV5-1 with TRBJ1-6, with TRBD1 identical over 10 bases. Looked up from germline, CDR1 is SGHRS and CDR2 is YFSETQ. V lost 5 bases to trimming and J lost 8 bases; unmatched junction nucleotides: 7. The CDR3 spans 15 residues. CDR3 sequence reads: CASSRQGAADSPLHF. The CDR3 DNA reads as TGCGCCAGCAGTCGACAGGGGGCGGCGGATTCACCCCTCCACTTT.

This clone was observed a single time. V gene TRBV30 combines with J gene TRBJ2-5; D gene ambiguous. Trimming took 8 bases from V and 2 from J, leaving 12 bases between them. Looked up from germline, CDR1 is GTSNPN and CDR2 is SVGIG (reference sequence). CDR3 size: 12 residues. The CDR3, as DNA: TGTGCCGGGAACTTAATTCAAGAGACCCAGTACTTC. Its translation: CAGNLIQETQYF.

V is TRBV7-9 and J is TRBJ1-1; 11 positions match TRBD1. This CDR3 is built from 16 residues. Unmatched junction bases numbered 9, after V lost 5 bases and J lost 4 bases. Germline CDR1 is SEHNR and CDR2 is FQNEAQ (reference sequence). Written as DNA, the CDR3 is TGTGCCAGCAGCCCCGCTTGGGACAGGGGGGTCACTGAAGCTTTCTTT. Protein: CASSPAWDRGVTEAFF.

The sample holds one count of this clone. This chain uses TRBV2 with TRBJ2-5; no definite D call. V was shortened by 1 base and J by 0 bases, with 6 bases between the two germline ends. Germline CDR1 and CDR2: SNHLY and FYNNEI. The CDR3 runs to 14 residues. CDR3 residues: CASSEDTDQETQYF. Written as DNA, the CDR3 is TGTGCCAGCAGTGAAGATACAGACCAAGAGACCCAGTACTTC.

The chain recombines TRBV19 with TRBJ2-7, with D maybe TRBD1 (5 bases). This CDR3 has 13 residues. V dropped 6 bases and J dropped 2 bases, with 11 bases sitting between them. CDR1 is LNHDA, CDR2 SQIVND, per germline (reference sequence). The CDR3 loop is CASRETAAYEQYF. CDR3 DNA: TGTGCCAGTAGAGAGACAGCAGCCTACGAGCAGTACTTC. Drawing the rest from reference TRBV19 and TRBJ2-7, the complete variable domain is DGGITQSPKYLFRKEGQNVTLSCEQNLNHDAMYWYRQDPGQGLRLIYYSQIVNDFQKGDIAEGYSVSREKKESFPLTVTSAQKNPTAFYLCASRETAAYEQYFGPGTRLTVT.

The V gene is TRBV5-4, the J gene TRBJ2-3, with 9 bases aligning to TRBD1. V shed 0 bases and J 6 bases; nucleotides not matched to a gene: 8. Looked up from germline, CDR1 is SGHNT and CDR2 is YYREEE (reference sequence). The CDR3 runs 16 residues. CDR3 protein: CASSLGDRVVGDTQYF. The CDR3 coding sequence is TGTGCCAGCAGCTTGGGGGACAGGGTAGTCGGGGATACGCAGTATTTT. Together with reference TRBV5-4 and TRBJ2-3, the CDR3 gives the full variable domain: ETGVTQSPTHLIKTRGQQVTLRCSSQSGHNTVSWYQQALGQGPQFIFQYYREEENGRGNFPPRFSGLQFPNYSSELNVNALELDDSALYLCASSLGDRVVGDTQYFGPGTRLTVL.

The CDR3 loop reads CASGLVLAGGTDTQYF. The CDR3 nucleotides read TGTGCTAGTGGTTTGGTCTTAGCGGGGGGTACAGATACGCAGTATTTT. The chain couples TRBV12-5 to TRBJ2-3, with TRBD2 matching 10 bases. This CDR3 comprises 16 residues. V gave up 0 bases and J gave up 3 bases; unmatched junction bases: 3. CDR1 and CDR2 from the germline V gene are LGHNT and FRNRAP.

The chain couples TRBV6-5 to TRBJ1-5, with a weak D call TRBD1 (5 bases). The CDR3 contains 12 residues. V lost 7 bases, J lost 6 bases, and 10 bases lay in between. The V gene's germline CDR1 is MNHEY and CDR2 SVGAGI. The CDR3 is CASNQGGQPQHF. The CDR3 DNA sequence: TGTGCCAGCAACCAGGGTGGTCAGCCCCAGCATTTT.

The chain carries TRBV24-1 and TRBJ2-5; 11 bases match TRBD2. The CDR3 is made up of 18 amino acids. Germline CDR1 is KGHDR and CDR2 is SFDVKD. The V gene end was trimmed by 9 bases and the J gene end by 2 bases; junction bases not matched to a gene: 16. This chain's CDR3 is CATAGPSQLAGEQETQYF. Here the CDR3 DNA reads TGTGCCACCGCTGGTCCCAGTCAACTAGCGGGGGAGCAAGAGACCCAGTACTTC.

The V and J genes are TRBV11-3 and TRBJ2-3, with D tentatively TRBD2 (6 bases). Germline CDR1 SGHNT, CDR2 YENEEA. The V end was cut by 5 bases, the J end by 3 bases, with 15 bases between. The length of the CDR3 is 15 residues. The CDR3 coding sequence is TGTGCCAGCAGCGAGACTACTAGCCGTACAGATACGCAGTATTTT. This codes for CASSETTSRTDTQYF. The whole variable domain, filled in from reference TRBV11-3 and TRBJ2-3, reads EAGVVQSPRYKIIEKKQPVAFWCNPISGHNTLYWYLQNLGQGPELLIRYENEEAVDDSQLPKDRFSAERLKGVDSTLKIQPAELGDSAVYLCASSETTSRTDTQYFGPGTRLTVL.

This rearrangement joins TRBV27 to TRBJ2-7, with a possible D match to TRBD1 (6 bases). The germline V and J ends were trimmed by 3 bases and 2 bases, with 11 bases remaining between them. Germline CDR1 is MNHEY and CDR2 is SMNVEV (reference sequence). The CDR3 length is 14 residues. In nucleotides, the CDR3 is TGTGCCAGCAGTTTCTCAGGGGTACCCTACGAGCAGTACGTC. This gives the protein CASSFSGVPYEQYV.

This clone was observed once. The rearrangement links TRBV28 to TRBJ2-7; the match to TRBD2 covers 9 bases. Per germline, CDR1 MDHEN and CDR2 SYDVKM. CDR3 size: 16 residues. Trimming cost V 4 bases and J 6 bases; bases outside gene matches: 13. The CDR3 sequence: CASSSSGTSWVGEQYV. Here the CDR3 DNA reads TGTGCCAGCAGTTCATCCGGGACTAGCTGGGTCGGCGAGCAGTACGTC.

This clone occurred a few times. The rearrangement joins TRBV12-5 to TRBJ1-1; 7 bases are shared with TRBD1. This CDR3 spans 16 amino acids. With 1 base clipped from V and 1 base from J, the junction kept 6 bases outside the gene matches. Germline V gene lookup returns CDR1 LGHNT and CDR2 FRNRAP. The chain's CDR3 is CASGLAGTARNTEAFF. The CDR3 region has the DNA TGTGCTAGTGGTTTGGCTGGGACAGCAAGGAACACTGAAGCTTTCTTT. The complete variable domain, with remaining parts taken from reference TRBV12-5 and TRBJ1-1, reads DARVTQTPRHKVTEMGQEVTMRCQPILGHNTVFWYRQTMMQGLELLAYFRNRAPLDDSGMPKDRFSAEMPDATLATLKIQPSEPRDSAVYFCASGLAGTARNTEAFFGQGTRLTVV.

CDR3 in DNA: TGTGCCAGCTCACCACGTCTAGAATCCATCTGGGAGACCCAGTACTTC. It is translated as CASSPRLESIWETQYF. V usage is TRBV18 and J usage is TRBJ2-5; D gene uncertain. CDR3 length equals 16 residues. Germline lookup yields CDR1 KGHSH and CDR2 LQKENI. The V and J ends lost 1 base and 5 bases respectively, with 17 bases between them.

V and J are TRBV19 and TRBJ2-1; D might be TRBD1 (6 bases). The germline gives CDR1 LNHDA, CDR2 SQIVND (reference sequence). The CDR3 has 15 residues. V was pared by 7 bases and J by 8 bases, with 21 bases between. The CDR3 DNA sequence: TGTGCCAGTAACCAACAGGGAAGAGGCTTCGATGAGCAGTTCTTC. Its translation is CASNQQGRGFDEQFF. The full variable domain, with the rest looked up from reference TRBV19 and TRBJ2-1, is DGGITQSPKYLFRKEGQNVTLSCEQNLNHDAMYWYRQDPGQGLRLIYYSQIVNDFQKGDIAEGYSVSREKKESFPLTVTSAQKNPTAFYLCASNQQGRGFDEQFFGPGTRLTVL.